One sample yielded the 12 T cell receptor beta chains listed below, sequenced in a study of blood T cell repertoires in COVID-19. Assay: immunoSEQ multiplex PCR; the TCRdb copy retains only in-frame clones and omits some. The sample lists more than 70,000 clones, 88% occurring once. Sequenced: peripheral blood. All receptors derive from a man in his fifties or sixties with active COVID-19.

This chain joins TRBV15 and TRBJ2-1, with 9 positions matching TRBD1. The germline gives CDR1 LNHNV, CDR2 YYDKDF (reference sequence). The CDR3 loop spans 14 amino acids. V shed 5 bases and J 7 bases; nucleotides not matched to a gene: 6. The CDR3 DNA reads as TGTGCCACCAGCGGAGGGACAGGGTGGAATGAGCAGTTCTTC. Its translation is CATSGGTGWNEQFF.

The V call is TRBV29-1, the J call TRBJ1-1; D is unclear. Germline CDR1 is SQVTM and CDR2 is ANQGSEA. The CDR3 is 12 amino acids. Trimming cost V 5 bases and J 0 bases, with 7 bases left between them. CDR3 residues: CSVSRLNTEAFF. The CDR3 DNA is TGCAGCGTTTCCAGGCTGAACACTGAAGCTTTCTTT.

V is TRBV3-1 (or the pseudogene TRBV3-2) and J is TRBJ1-2; tentative D call: TRBD1 (5 bases). In germline, CDR1 is LGHDT, CDR2 YNNKEL (reference sequence). The CDR3 has 18 amino acids. V shed 0 bases and J shed 7 bases, with 24 bases lying between them. In DNA, the CDR3 is TGTGCCAGCAGCCAAGAAGACCCCACGGGGGGGGTTTATCGTGGCTACACCTTC. It specifies CASSQEDPTGGVYRGYTF.

V gene TRBV28 combines with J gene TRBJ2-7; 7 bases map to TRBD2. The CDR3 sequence is 13 residues long. Germline lookup yields CDR1 MDHEN and CDR2 SYDVKM. V trimming: 11 bases; J trimming: 2 bases; junction bases outside the gene matches: 9. For the CDR3, the DNA is TGTGCCGTCCGGGCTAGCGGAACCTACGAGCAGTACTTC. Translating it yields CAVRASGTYEQYF.

The chain combines TRBV29-1 with TRBJ2-7, with TRBD1 matching 9 bases. Germline CDR1 and CDR2: SQVTM and ANQGSEA. The CDR3 loop spans 11 amino acids. The J segment lost 9 bases and the V segment lost 6 bases, leaving 6 bases of the junction unmatched. In nucleotides, the CDR3 is TGCAGCGTAGGGACAGGGCTAGGGCAGTACTTC. This codes for CSVGTGLGQYF.

This clone has only one observation. The V and J genes are TRBV14 and TRBJ1-1; 7 bases align to TRBD1. V lost 4 bases and J lost 5; bases outside the gene matches: 16. This CDR3 has 17 residues. CDR1 and CDR2 from the germline V gene are SGHDN and FVKESK. CDR3 region: CASSLTRQGPLGTEAFF. CDR3 nucleotides: TGTGCCAGCAGCCTAACCCGACAGGGACCTTTAGGGACTGAAGCTTTCTTT.

The CDR3 coding sequence is TGTGCCACGCAGGCGTGGGCGCGCACAGATACGCAGTATTTT. Encoded protein: CATQAWARTDTQYF. The chain has TRBV27 and TRBJ2-3; D is undetermined. This CDR3 is 14 amino acids long. Per the germline V gene, CDR1 is MNHEY and CDR2 is SMNVEV (reference sequence). The germline V and J ends were trimmed by 10 bases and 1 base, with 15 bases remaining between them.

The chain links TRBV6-6 to TRBJ2-4; 7 bases match TRBD2. This CDR3 contains 14 residues. The V and J ends lost 6 bases and 6 bases, in that order; junction bases with no gene match: 8. Germline CDR1 MNHNY, CDR2 SVGAGI (reference sequence). For the CDR3, the DNA is TGTGCCAGCAGGAGGGAGGGGCTGGGAAACATTCAGTACTTC. It yields the protein CASRREGLGNIQYF.

The chain carries TRBV19 and TRBJ1-1, with TRBD1 matching 8 bases. Trimming removed 5 bases from V and 5 bases from J; junction bases left unmatched: 7. This CDR3 has 14 amino acids. Germline V CDR1 and CDR2: LNHDA, SQIVND (reference sequence). The CDR3, as DNA: TGTGCCAGTAGTTTCCTGGGGACAGGAACTGAAGCTTTCTTT. The encoded protein is CASSFLGTGTEAFF.

This clone was counted once. CDR3 in DNA: TGTGCCAGCAGGCCCTTATCCGGGGTCTACACCGGGGAGCTGTTTTTT. This sequence encodes CASRPLSGVYTGELFF. The chain links TRBV27 to TRBJ2-2; possibly TRBD2 for D (5 bases). V was shortened by 6 bases and J by 3 bases, with 17 bases between the two germline ends. The germline gives CDR1 MNHEY, CDR2 SMNVEV (reference sequence). The CDR3 is made up of 16 amino acids.

J is TRBJ2-7 and V is TRBV7-2; 8 bases map to TRBD1. The CDR3 consists of 14 residues. Germline CDR1 and CDR2: SGHTA and FQGNSA. V lost 4 bases and J lost 2; bases outside the gene matches: 4. Here the CDR3 DNA reads TGTGCCAGCAGCTCGGACAGGGACGCCTACGAGCAGTACTTC. This translates into CASSSDRDAYEQYF.

This chain links TRBV15 with TRBJ1-2, with D tentatively TRBD1 (6 bases). V lost 0 bases, J lost 4 bases, and 15 bases lay in between. Germline V gene lookup returns CDR1 LNHNV and CDR2 YYDKDF (reference sequence). The CDR3 has 16 residues. This chain's CDR3 is CATSRDRGWTAYGYTF. The CDR3 region has the DNA TGTGCCACCAGCAGAGATAGAGGGTGGACAGCCTATGGCTACACCTTC.